This T cell receptor beta chain is from a study of blood T cells in healthy people across ages. Per individual sample, total RNA of at least 6 micrograms was extracted. In germline, CDR1 is WSHSY, CDR2 SAAADI. Trimming took 8 bases from V and 2 from J; bases not matched to a gene: 8. The CDR3 has 14 residues. Using a J-beta primer mix together with a sample-barcoded 5' primer, a second PCR was run for roughly 6 to 11 cycles. TCRdb itself ran the 5' RACE reads through MiXCR, one entry per CDR3 protein. The sample consists of around 1,500,000 distinct CDR3 sequences, 25% to 30% of them appearing once. This TCR was recovered from a woman aged 30 to 39 in good health. This chain uses TRBV10-2 with TRBJ2-7; TRBD2 agrees at 8 bases. The sequencing input was blood. CDR3 sequence: CASGPAGVPYEQYF. CDR3 coding DNA: TGCGCCAGCGGCCCAGCGGGGGTTCCCTACGAGCAGTACTTC.